This T cell receptor beta chain emerged from a study of Graves' ophthalmopathy and Graves' hyperthyroidism. Study-level information: There was a collection of peripheral blood at initial diagnosis, before any treatment. Study-wide results and caveats: Blood was where most expanded thyroid clonotypes above 0.001 frequency also turned up.

As the template, RNA transcripts were used to amplify TCR beta CDR3 regions. First-round RT-PCR relied on HTBI primers, and a second-round multiplex PCR came next. Each CDR3 protein gets one entry after TCRdb re-called the multiplex PCR reads with MiXCR. Among some 750,000 distinct CDR3 sequences listed, 40% were seen once. As regards this clonotype: Its antigen is unidentified.

The V gene lost 0 bases and the J gene lost 4 bases, with 9 bases spanning the gap. Germline V gene sequence: CDR1 SGHDN, CDR2 FVKESK. This CDR3 is built from 14 residues. Clinicians diagnosed using symptoms, serum thyroxine, TRAb, thyroid ultrasound and orbital computed tomography. V and J are TRBV14 and TRBJ1-2; D gene ambiguous. The sample was peripheral blood. The receptor's source is an adult man with Graves' ophthalmopathy. DNA of the CDR3: TGTGCCAGCAGCCAAGAAGGGCCGTTCTATGGCTACACCTTC. Protein product: CASSQEGPFYGYTF.